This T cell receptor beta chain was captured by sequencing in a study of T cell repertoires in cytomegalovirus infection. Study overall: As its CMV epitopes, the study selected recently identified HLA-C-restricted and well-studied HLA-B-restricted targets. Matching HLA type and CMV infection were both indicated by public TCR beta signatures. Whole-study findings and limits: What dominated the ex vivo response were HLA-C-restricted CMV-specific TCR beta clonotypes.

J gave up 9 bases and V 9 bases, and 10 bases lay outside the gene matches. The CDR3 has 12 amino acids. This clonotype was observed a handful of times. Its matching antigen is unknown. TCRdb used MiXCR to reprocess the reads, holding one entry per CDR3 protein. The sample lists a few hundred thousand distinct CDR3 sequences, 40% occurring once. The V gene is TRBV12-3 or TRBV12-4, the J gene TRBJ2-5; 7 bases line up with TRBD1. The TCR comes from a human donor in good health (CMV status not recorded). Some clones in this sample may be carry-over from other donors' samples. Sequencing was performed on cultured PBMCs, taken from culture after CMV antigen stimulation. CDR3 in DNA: TGTGCCAGTAGGATGGGGCAGGGGGCCCAGTACTTC. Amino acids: CASRMGQGAQYF.